A selection of T cell receptor beta chains follows, all from one sample in a study of beta chain features in type 1 diabetes. Clones were sequenced by immunoSEQ multiplex PCR, and TCRdb holds only the in-frame ones, with some missing. The sample consists of about 930,000 clones, roughly 17% of them appearing once. Source material: naive CD4+ T cells from blood. Receptor source: a woman aged 18-29 years in good health. Both conserved end residues are part of each CDR3. Each record gives: V gene, clone size, D gene, J gene, CDR3 protein, CDR3 DNA. A D gene is named only where the DNA matches it firmly. The size of a clone is reported for some rows only, either as once, few or many, or as a class for expanded clones.

V gene: TRBV28
clone size: few
D gene: TRBD2
J gene: TRBJ2-5
CDR3 protein: CASSFPTSSETQYF
CDR3 DNA: TGTGCCAGCAGTTTCCCGACTAGCTCGGAGACCCAGTACTTC

V gene: TRBV5-6
clone size: .
D gene: TRBD1
J gene: TRBJ1-5
CDR3 protein: CASSIGQVGKPQHF
CDR3 DNA: TGTGCCAGCAGCATAGGACAGGTCGGAAAGCCCCAGCATTTT

V gene: TRBV28
clone size: .
D gene: TRBD2
J gene: TRBJ2-5
CDR3 protein: CASSSILLAEQETQYF
CDR3 DNA: TGTGCCAGCAGCTCCATTCTACTAGCGGAACAAGAGACCCAGTACTTC

V gene: TRBV7-8
clone size: few
D gene: TRBD2
J gene: TRBJ2-3
CDR3 protein: CASSFPVSTSGRRDTQYF
CDR3 DNA: TGTGCCAGCAGCTTCCCGGTATCGACTAGCGGGAGAAGAGATACGCAGTATTTT

V gene: TRBV7-9
clone size: few
D gene: .
J gene: TRBJ2-7
CDR3 protein: CASSLRDAAYEQYF
CDR3 DNA: TGTGCCAGCTCTTTACGGGACGCAGCCTACGAGCAGTACTTC

V gene: TRBV29-1
clone size: .
D gene: TRBD2
J gene: TRBJ2-1
CDR3 protein: CSPLSGRGQFF
CDR3 DNA: TGCAGCCCCCTAAGCGGGAGAGGGCAGTTCTTC

V gene: TRBV29-1
clone size: .
D gene: TRBD2
J gene: TRBJ2-3
CDR3 protein: CSVERGAGTDTQYF
CDR3 DNA: TGCAGCGTTGAGCGGGGGGCTGGCACAGATACGCAGTATTTT

V gene: TRBV6-5
clone size: few
D gene: .
J gene: TRBJ2-5
CDR3 protein: CASSPRRGGETQYF
CDR3 DNA: TGTGCCAGCAGTCCTAGACGGGGTGGCGAGACCCAGTACTTC

V gene: TRBV5-1
clone size: few
D gene: .
J gene: TRBJ1-3
CDR3 protein: CASSLRPGRENTIYF
CDR3 DNA: TGCGCCAGCAGCCTCCGCCCGGGACGCGAAAACACCATATATTTT

V gene: TRBV9
clone size: few
D gene: TRBD2
J gene: TRBJ2-5
CDR3 protein: CASSVGGLGAQETQYF
CDR3 DNA: TGTGCCAGCAGCGTAGGGGGACTAGGAGCCCAAGAGACCCAGTACTTC

V gene: TRBV19
clone size: .
D gene: TRBD1
J gene: TRBJ1-5
CDR3 protein: CAVDRGIGNQPQHF
CDR3 DNA: TGTGCCGTTGACAGGGGGATCGGCAATCAGCCCCAGCATTTT

V gene: TRBV10-2
clone size: once
D gene: TRBD1
J gene: TRBJ2-2
CDR3 protein: CATRTGPGTGELFF
CDR3 DNA: TGCGCCACCAGGACAGGGCCGGGCACCGGGGAGCTGTTTTTT

V gene: TRBV29-1
clone size: few
D gene: .
J gene: TRBJ1-1
CDR3 protein: CSGGNRVGTEAFF
CDR3 DNA: TGCAGCGGGGGTAACAGGGTAGGAACTGAAGCTTTCTTT

V gene: TRBV11-1
clone size: few
D gene: .
J gene: TRBJ2-3
CDR3 protein: CASSLRGSDTQYF
CDR3 DNA: TGTGCCAGCAGCTTAAGGGGGTCAGATACGCAGTATTTT

V gene: TRBV7-9
clone size: few
D gene: TRBD2
J gene: TRBJ2-1
CDR3 protein: CASSYNLADPYNEQFF
CDR3 DNA: TGTGCCAGCAGCTACAACCTAGCGGACCCCTACAATGAGCAGTTCTTC

V gene: TRBV15
clone size: few
D gene: .
J gene: TRBJ2-1
CDR3 protein: CATSRDPGHNEQFF
CDR3 DNA: TGTGCCACCAGCAGAGATCCCGGCCACAATGAGCAGTTCTTC

V gene: TRBV6-4
clone size: .
D gene: TRBD1
J gene: TRBJ1-1
CDR3 protein: CASSQQGRSTEAFF
CDR3 DNA: TGTGCCAGCAGTCAACAGGGGAGGAGCACTGAAGCTTTCTTT

V gene: TRBV7-8
clone size: .
D gene: .
J gene: TRBJ1-2
CDR3 protein: CASSLGQGPSYGYTF
CDR3 DNA: TGTGCCAGCAGCTTAGGGCAGGGACCGTCCTATGGCTACACCTTC

V gene: TRBV6-1
clone size: .
D gene: .
J gene: TRBJ1-5
CDR3 protein: CASDRDLGLPQHF
CDR3 DNA: TGTGCCAGCGATCGGGACCTTGGATTGCCCCAGCATTTT

V gene: TRBV9
clone size: .
D gene: .
J gene: TRBJ1-3
CDR3 protein: CASTSSSGNTIYF
CDR3 DNA: TGTGCCAGCACATCGAGCTCTGGAAACACCATATATTTT

V gene: TRBV2
clone size: .
D gene: TRBD1
J gene: TRBJ2-7
CDR3 protein: CASREGGLQGIAYEQYF
CDR3 DNA: TGTGCCAGCAGGGAAGGTGGGTTACAGGGGATAGCCTACGAGCAGTACTTC

V gene: TRBV25-1
clone size: few
D gene: .
J gene: TRBJ2-7
CDR3 protein: CASSVAGVSNYEQYF
CDR3 DNA: TGTGCCAGCAGTGTAGCAGGGGTTTCGAACTACGAGCAGTACTTC

V gene: TRBV4-2
clone size: .
D gene: .
J gene: TRBJ2-7
CDR3 protein: CASSQDRGRQYF
CDR3 DNA: TGTGCCAGCAGCCAAGATAGGGGGAGGCAGTACTTC

V gene: TRBV15
clone size: few
D gene: TRBD1
J gene: TRBJ1-1
CDR3 protein: CATSRDVDREAFF
CDR3 DNA: TGTGCCACCAGCAGAGATGTGGACAGGGAAGCTTTCTTT

V gene: TRBV28
clone size: .
D gene: TRBD2
J gene: TRBJ2-5
CDR3 protein: CASSLGREARETQYF
CDR3 DNA: TGTGCCAGCAGTTTAGGTCGGGAGGCCCGGGAGACCCAGTACTTC

V gene: TRBV18
clone size: .
D gene: TRBD1
J gene: TRBJ1-2
CDR3 protein: CASATGEHYGYTF
CDR3 DNA: TGTGCCAGCGCGACAGGGGAACACTATGGCTACACCTTC

V gene: TRBV7-9
clone size: few
D gene: .
J gene: TRBJ2-7
CDR3 protein: CASSPRGEQYF
CDR3 DNA: TGTGCCAGCAGCCCCCGGGGGGAGCAGTACTTC

V gene: TRBV7-8
clone size: few
D gene: .
J gene: TRBJ1-4
CDR3 protein: CASSSRELREKLFF
CDR3 DNA: TGTGCCAGCAGCTCCAGGGAGTTGAGAGAAAAACTGTTTTTT

V gene: TRBV7-2
clone size: few
D gene: .
J gene: TRBJ2-2
CDR3 protein: CASLTQGVSDGPFF
CDR3 DNA: TGTGCCAGCCTTACGCAGGGAGTCTCAGATGGCCCGTTTTTT

V gene: TRBV11-2
clone size: .
D gene: .
J gene: TRBJ1-3
CDR3 protein: CASSLTGSGNTIYF
CDR3 DNA: TGTGCCAGCAGCTTAACGGGTTCTGGAAACACCATATATTTT

V gene: TRBV27
clone size: few
D gene: .
J gene: TRBJ2-1
CDR3 protein: CASIYGMRRRGREPEQFF
CDR3 DNA: TGTGCCAGCATCTATGGAATGCGAAGGCGGGGGCGGGAGCCTGAGCAGTTCTTC

V gene: TRBV6-1
clone size: .
D gene: TRBD2
J gene: TRBJ2-4
CDR3 protein: CASSGLAGNIQYF
CDR3 DNA: TGTGCCAGCAGCGGACTAGCGGGAAACATTCAGTACTTC

V gene: TRBV7-3
clone size: few
D gene: TRBD1
J gene: TRBJ2-3
CDR3 protein: CASSTTGSPTDTQYF
CDR3 DNA: TGTGCCAGCAGCACGACAGGGTCCCCCACAGATACGCAGTATTTT

V gene: TRBV6-1
clone size: .
D gene: .
J gene: TRBJ2-7
CDR3 protein: CASRKPQTGYYEQYF
CDR3 DNA: TGTGCCAGCAGAAAACCTCAGACAGGATACTACGAGCAGTACTTC

V gene: TRBV28
clone size: .
D gene: .
J gene: TRBJ1-2
CDR3 protein: CASRTRGVYGYTF
CDR3 DNA: TGTGCCAGCAGAACCCGGGGAGTCTATGGCTACACCTTC

V gene: TRBV6-6
clone size: few
D gene: .
J gene: TRBJ1-2
CDR3 protein: CASSYSEKPSYGYTF
CDR3 DNA: TGTGCCAGCAGTTACTCAGAGAAGCCAAGCTATGGCTACACCTTC

V gene: TRBV7-2
clone size: .
D gene: .
J gene: TRBJ1-2
CDR3 protein: CASSLEDTRPGGYTF
CDR3 DNA: TGTGCCAGCAGCTTAGAGGATACTCGCCCAGGGGGCTACACCTTC

V gene: TRBV4-2
clone size: .
D gene: .
J gene: TRBJ2-3
CDR3 protein: CASSQDLVWTTTDTQYF
CDR3 DNA: TGTGCCAGCAGCCAAGATCTGGTTTGGACTACCACAGATACGCAGTATTTT

V gene: TRBV15
clone size: .
D gene: .
J gene: TRBJ2-1
CDR3 protein: CATSRPWTAYNEQFF
CDR3 DNA: TGTGCCACCAGCAGACCCTGGACTGCGTACAATGAGCAGTTCTTC

V gene: TRBV5-1
clone size: few
D gene: TRBD1
J gene: TRBJ2-7
CDR3 protein: CASSPRPSGGSSYEQYF
CDR3 DNA: TGCGCCAGCAGCCCGCGACCCTCAGGGGGCAGCTCCTACGAGCAGTACTTC

V gene: TRBV4-3
clone size: few
D gene: .
J gene: TRBJ2-2
CDR3 protein: CASSPVWGANTGELFF
CDR3 DNA: TGCGCCAGCAGCCCCGTGTGGGGGGCGAACACCGGGGAGCTGTTTTTT

V gene: TRBV6-1
clone size: few
D gene: .
J gene: TRBJ1-5
CDR3 protein: CASSGQDGSGAQPQHF
CDR3 DNA: TGTGCCAGCAGTGGGCAAGATGGATCGGGGGCTCAGCCCCAGCATTTT

V gene: TRBV5-8
clone size: .
D gene: .
J gene: TRBJ1-5
CDR3 protein: CASSLVQPGNQPQHF
CDR3 DNA: TGTGCCAGCAGCTTGGTACAGCCGGGTAATCAGCCCCAGCATTTT

V gene: TRBV11-2
clone size: .
D gene: TRBD1
J gene: TRBJ2-7
CDR3 protein: CASRSGGKAYEQYF
CDR3 DNA: TGTGCCAGCAGATCAGGGGGCAAAGCCTACGAGCAGTACTTC

V gene: TRBV15
clone size: .
D gene: .
J gene: TRBJ1-5
CDR3 protein: CATSRGAGDQPQHF
CDR3 DNA: TGTGCCACCAGCAGAGGGGCAGGAGATCAGCCCCAGCATTTT

V gene: TRBV6-1
clone size: few
D gene: .
J gene: TRBJ2-1
CDR3 protein: CASSLLRSSYNEQFF
CDR3 DNA: TGTGCCAGCAGCCTCCTCCGGAGCTCCTACAATGAGCAGTTCTTC

V gene: TRBV5-1
clone size: .
D gene: .
J gene: TRBJ2-7
CDR3 protein: CASRVGEGLSYEQYF
CDR3 DNA: TGCGCCAGCAGGGTTGGAGAGGGACTCTCCTACGAGCAGTACTTC

V gene: TRBV20-1
clone size: .
D gene: .
J gene: TRBJ1-1
CDR3 protein: CSAMDGFEAFF
CDR3 DNA: TGCAGTGCTATGGACGGGTTTGAAGCTTTCTTT

V gene: TRBV10-3
clone size: few
D gene: .
J gene: TRBJ2-2
CDR3 protein: CAISQSSTNTGELFF
CDR3 DNA: TGTGCCATCAGCCAGAGTAGTACGAACACCGGGGAGCTGTTTTTT